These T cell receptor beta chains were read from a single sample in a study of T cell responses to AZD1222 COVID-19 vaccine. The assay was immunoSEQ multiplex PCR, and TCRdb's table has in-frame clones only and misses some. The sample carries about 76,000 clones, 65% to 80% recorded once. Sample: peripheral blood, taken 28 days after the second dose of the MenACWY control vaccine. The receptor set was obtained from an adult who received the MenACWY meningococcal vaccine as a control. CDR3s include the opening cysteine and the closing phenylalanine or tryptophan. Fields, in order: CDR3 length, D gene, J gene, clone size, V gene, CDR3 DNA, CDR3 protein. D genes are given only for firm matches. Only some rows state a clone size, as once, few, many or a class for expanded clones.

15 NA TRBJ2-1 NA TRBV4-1 TGCGCCAGCAGCCAAGAGGAGGTCTCCTACAATGAGCAGTTCTTC CASSQEEVSYNEQFF
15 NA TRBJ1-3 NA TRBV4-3 TGCGCCAGCAGCCAAGATACCGGCTCTGGAAACACCATATATTTT CASSQDTGSGNTIYF
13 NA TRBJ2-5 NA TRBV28 TGTGCCAGCAGTTTACCCAGGCGCGAGACCCAGTACTTC CASSLPRRETQYF
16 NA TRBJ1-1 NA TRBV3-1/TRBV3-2 TGTGCCAGCAGCCAGTATGGTTCCACCGGGACCGTAGAAGCTTTCTTT CASSQYGSTGTVEAFF
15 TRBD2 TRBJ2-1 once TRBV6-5 TGTGCCAGCAGTTTCACTAGCGGGGGGGGTAATGAGCAGTTCTTC CASSFTSGGGNEQFF
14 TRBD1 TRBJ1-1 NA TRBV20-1 TGCAGTGCTAGTAGACAGGGGGGGAACACTGAAGCTTTCTTT CSASRQGGNTEAFF
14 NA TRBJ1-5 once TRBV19 TGTGCCAGTAGTACGGCCCGTCGGGGGGGGCCCCAGCATTTT CASSTARRGGPQHF
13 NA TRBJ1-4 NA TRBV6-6 TGTGCCAGCAGTGATCAGGGTAAACGAAAACTGTTTTTT CASSDQGKRKLFF
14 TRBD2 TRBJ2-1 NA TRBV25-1 TGTGCCAGTACGAGCGGGGTCTCCTACAATGAGCAGTTCTTC CASTSGVSYNEQFF
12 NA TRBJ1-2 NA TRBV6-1 TGTGCCAGCAGTGATTTGGGAAGTGGCTACACCTTC CASSDLGSGYTF
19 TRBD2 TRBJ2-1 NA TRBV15 TGTGCCACCAGCAGACAAACCGGGACTAGCGGGAGAAGACGCAATGAGCAGTTCTTC CATSRQTGTSGRRRNEQFF
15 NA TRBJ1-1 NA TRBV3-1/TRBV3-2 TGTGCCAGCAGCCAAGGGGCGGGGATGGGCACTGAAGCTTTCTTT CASSQGAGMGTEAFF
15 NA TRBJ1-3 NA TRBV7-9 TGTGCCAGCAGCCCACAGGAGCTCTCTGGAAACACCATATATTTT CASSPQELSGNTIYF
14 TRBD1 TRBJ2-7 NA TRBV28 TGTGCCAGCAGTATTCCGGGACAGGCCCCCGAGCAGTACTTC CASSIPGQAPEQYF
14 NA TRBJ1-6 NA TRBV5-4 TGTGCCAGCAGCTTGGCCCCGGTAAATTCACCCCTCCACTTT CASSLAPVNSPLHF
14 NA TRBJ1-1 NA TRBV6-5 TGTGCCAGCGTCAACCGTGGGGCGAACACTGAAGCTTTCTTT CASVNRGANTEAFF
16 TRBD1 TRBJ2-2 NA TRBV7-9 TGTGCCAGCAGCTCCTCCAATGACAGGGTTACCGGGGAGCTGTTTTTT CASSSSNDRVTGELFF
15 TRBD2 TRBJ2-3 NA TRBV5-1 TGCGCCAGCAGCCCCAAGCGGGAGGATGGAGATACGCAGTATTTT CASSPKREDGDTQYF
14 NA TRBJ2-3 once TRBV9 TGTGCCAGCAGCGAGTATGTGGGCGCAGATACGCAGTATTTT CASSEYVGADTQYF
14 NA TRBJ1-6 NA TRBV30 TGTGCCTGGGGGATTGAAGGCGATAATTCACCCCTCCACTTT CAWGIEGDNSPLHF
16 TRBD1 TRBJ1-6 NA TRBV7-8 TGTGCCAGCAGCCTCGGACAGGCCTCCTATAATTCACCCCTCCACTTT CASSLGQASYNSPLHF
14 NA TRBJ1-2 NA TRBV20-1 TGCAGTGCTAGTGGGGGGGCGCAAGCGTCTGGCTACACCTTC CSASGGAQASGYTF
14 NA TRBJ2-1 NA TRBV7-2 TGTGCCAGCAGCTTAGGGCCGGGAGAGGGTGAGCAGTTCTTC CASSLGPGEGEQFF
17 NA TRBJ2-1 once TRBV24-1 TGTGCCACCAGTGATTCGGGAGATTTAGGCTCCTACAATGAGCAGTTCTTC CATSDSGDLGSYNEQFF
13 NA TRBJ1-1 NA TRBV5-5 TGTGCCAGCAGCTTCACAGGGCGACCTGAAGCTTTCTTT CASSFTGRPEAFF
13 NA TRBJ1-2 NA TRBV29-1 TGCAGCGTTCCCCAGGGACCTAACTATGGCTACACCTTC CSVPQGPNYGYTF
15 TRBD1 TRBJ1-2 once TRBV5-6 TGTGCCAGCAGCTTGGGACAGGGGGTTTACTATGGCTACACCTTC CASSLGQGVYYGYTF
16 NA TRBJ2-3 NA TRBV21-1 TGTGCCAGCAGCAAAGAAGGGGGGGCCGACACAGATACGCAGTATTTT CASSKEGGADTDTQYF
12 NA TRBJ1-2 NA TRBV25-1 TGTGCCAGCAGTGTGGACAGCTATGGCTACACCTTC CASSVDSYGYTF
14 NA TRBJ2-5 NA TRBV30 TGTGCCTGGAGTGTACGGGATTTTCGCGAGACCCAGTACTTC CAWSVRDFRETQYF
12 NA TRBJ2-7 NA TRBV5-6 TGTGCCAGCAGCTTGACGGGAACCGAGCAGTACTTC CASSLTGTEQYF
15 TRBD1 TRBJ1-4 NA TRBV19 TGTGCCAGTAGACCTCGACAGGGGGGTAATGAAAAACTGTTTTTT CASRPRQGGNEKLFF
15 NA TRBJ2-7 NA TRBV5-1 TGCGCCAGCAGTCCTGCTAGCGAGGCCTCCTACGAGCAGTACTTC CASSPASEASYEQYF
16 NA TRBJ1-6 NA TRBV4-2 TGTGCCAGCAGCCAAGATACAGGGACATTTAATTCACCCCTCCACTTT CASSQDTGTFNSPLHF
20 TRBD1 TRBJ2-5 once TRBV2 TGTGCCAGCACCCCAAGGGCCCCGGGACAGGTTTCATCGGGTTCGGAGACCCAGTACTTC CASTPRAPGQVSSGSETQYF
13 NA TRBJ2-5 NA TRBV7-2 TGTGCCAGCAGCCGGACTAATGTTGGGACCCAGTACTTC CASSRTNVGTQYF
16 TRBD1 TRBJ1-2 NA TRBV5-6 TGTGCCAGCAGCTTATGGGACAGGCTCCCTAACTATGGCTACACCTTC CASSLWDRLPNYGYTF
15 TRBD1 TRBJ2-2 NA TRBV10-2 TGCGCCAGCAGTGACCGGGACAGGGGCCGAAGGGAGCTGTTTTTT CASSDRDRGRRELFF
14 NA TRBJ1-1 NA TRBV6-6 TGTGCCAGCAGTTACGGGCAATCGAACACTGAAGCTTTCTTT CASSYGQSNTEAFF
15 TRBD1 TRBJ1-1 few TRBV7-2 TGTGCCAGCAGCTTTGACAGGGGGCTGCACACTGAAGCTTTCTTT CASSFDRGLHTEAFF
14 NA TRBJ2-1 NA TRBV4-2 TGTGCCAGCAGCCAAGGTAGGATTAACAATGAGCAGTTCTTC CASSQGRINNEQFF
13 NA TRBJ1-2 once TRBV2 TGTGCCAGCAGTGAGGGGAGCTCCTATGGCTACACCTTC CASSEGSSYGYTF
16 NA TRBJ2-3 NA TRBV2 TGTGCCAGCAGAGGTCGCTTTTCGGATGGGCTGTATACGCAGTATTTT CASRGRFSDGLYTQYF
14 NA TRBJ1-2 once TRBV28 TGTGCCAGCAGTGGAACGGACGGGGCGGCTGGCTACACCTTC CASSGTDGAAGYTF
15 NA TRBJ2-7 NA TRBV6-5 TGTGCCAGCACCTCAGCCCCGGGGGTTTCCTACGAGCAGTACTTC CASTSAPGVSYEQYF
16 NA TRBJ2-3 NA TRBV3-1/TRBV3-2 TGTGCCAGCAGCCAAGTCCGGGGGAAGGACCCAGATACGCAGTATTTT CASSQVRGKDPDTQYF
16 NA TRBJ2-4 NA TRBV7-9 TGTGCCAGCAGCCAAGGACAGTCGTCGGCCAAAAACATTCAGTACTTC CASSQGQSSAKNIQYF
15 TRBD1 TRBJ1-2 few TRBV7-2 TGTGCCAGCAGCCAGGGGGAGGGAAGAAACTATGGCTACACCTTC CASSQGEGRNYGYTF
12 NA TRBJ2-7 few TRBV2 TGTGCCAGCAGTGAAACATCCTACGAGCAGTACTTC CASSETSYEQYF
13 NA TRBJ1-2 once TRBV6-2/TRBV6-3 TGTGCCAGCAGTTACTCGACGGTCGGTGGCTACACCTTC CASSYSTVGGYTF
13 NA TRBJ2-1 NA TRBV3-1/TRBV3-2 TGTGCCAGCAGCCAAGGAGGGTACGGTGAGCAGTTCTTC CASSQGGYGEQFF
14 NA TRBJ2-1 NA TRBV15 TGTGCCACCAGCAGAAGAGGGGATTACAATGAGCAGTTCTTC CATSRRGDYNEQFF